This T cell receptor (beta chain) was identified in a study of early T cells in non-severe SARS-CoV-2 infection. The CDR3 is 12 residues long. V was shortened by 6 bases and J by 4 bases, with 12 bases between the two germline ends. Germline V lookup: CDR1 SQVTM, CDR2 ANQGSEA. TCRdb reanalysed the 5' RACE reads using MiXCR and keeps one entry per CDR3 protein. This sample has about 110,000 distinct CDR3 sequences, with 9.5% to 13% found just once. The TCR was taken from an adult who was a healthcare worker with PCR-confirmed SARS-CoV-2 infection or an uninfected control (not recorded which). The V and J genes are TRBV29-1 and TRBJ1-2; TRBD1 might be the D (5 bases). Specimen: whole blood. CDR3 bases: TGCAGCGTCCGGGACGGAGGCTATGGCTACACCTTC. Translation: CSVRDGGYGYTF.